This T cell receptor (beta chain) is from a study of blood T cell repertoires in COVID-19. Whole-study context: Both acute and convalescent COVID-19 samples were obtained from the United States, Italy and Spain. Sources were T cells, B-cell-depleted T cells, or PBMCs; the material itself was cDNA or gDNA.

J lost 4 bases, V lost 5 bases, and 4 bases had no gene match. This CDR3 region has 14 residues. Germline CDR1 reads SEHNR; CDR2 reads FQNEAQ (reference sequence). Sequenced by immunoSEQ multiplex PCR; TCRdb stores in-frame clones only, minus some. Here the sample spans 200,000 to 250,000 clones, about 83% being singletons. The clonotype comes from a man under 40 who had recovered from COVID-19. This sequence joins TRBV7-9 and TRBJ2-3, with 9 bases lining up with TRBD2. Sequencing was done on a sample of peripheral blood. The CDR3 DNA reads TGTGCCAGCAGCCCCCGGACTAGCGCAGATACGCAGTATTTT. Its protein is CASSPRTSADTQYF.